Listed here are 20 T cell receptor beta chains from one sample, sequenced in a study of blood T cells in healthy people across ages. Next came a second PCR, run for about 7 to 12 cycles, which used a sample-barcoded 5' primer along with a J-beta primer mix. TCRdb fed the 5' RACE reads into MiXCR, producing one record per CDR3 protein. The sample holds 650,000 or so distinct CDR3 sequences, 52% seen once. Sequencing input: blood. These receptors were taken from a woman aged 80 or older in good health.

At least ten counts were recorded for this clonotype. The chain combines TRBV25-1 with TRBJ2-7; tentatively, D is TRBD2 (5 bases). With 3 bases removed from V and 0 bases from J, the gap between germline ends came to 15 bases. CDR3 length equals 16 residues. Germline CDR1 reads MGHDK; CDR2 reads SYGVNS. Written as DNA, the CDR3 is TGTGCCAGCAGTGAGTATAGCGAAGGAATCTCCTACGAGCAGTACTTC. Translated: CASSEYSEGISYEQYF.

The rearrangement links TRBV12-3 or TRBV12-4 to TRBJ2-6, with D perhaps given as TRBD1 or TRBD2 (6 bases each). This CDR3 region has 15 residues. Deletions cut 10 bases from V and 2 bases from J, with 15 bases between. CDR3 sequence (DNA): TGTGCCAACAGAGCTAGGGGGGCTGGGGCCAACGTCCTGACTTTC. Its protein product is CANRARGAGANVLTF.

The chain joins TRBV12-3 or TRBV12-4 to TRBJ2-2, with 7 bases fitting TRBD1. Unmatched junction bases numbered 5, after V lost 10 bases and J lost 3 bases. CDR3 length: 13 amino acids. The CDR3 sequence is CATQGQYTGELFF. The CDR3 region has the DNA TGTGCCACCCAGGGACAGTACACCGGGGAGCTGTTTTTT.

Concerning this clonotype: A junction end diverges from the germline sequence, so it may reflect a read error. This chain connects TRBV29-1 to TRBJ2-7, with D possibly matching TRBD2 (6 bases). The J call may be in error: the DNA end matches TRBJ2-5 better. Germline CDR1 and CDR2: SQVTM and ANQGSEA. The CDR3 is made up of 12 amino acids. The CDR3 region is CSVSRGSETQYF. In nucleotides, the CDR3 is TGTAGCGTTTCACGGGGGTCTGAGACCCAGTACTTC.

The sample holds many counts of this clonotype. CDR3 in amino acids: CASSLAGLEDWQYF. The CDR3 coding sequence is TGTGCCAGCAGCTTAGCCGGACTAGAGGATTGGCAGTACTTC. J is TRBJ2-7 and V is TRBV7-9; TRBD2 matches at 7 bases. The CDR3 spans 14 residues. Germline CDR1 reads SEHNR; CDR2 reads FQNEAQ (reference sequence). The ends lost 0 bases at V and 9 bases at J; junction bases unmatched: 8.

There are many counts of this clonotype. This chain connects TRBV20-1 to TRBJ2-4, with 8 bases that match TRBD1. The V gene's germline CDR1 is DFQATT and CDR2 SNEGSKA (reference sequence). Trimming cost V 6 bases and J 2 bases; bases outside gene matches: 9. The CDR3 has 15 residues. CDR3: CSAPQGAESKNIQYF. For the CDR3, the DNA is TGCAGTGCACCTCAGGGGGCAGAGTCCAAAAACATTCAGTACTTC.

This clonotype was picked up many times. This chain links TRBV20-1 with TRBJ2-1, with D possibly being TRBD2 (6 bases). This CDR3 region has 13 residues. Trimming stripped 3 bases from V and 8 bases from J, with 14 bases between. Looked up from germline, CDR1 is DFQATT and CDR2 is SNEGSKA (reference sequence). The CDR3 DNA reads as TGCAGTGCTAGGGACGGGAGAAAGGATGAGCAGTTCTTC. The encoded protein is CSARDGRKDEQFF.

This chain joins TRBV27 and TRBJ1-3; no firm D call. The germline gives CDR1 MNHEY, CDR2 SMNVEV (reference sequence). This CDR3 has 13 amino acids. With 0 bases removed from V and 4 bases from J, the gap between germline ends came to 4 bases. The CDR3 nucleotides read TGTGCCAGCAGTTTATCCCTCGGAAACACCATATATTTT. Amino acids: CASSLSLGNTIYF.

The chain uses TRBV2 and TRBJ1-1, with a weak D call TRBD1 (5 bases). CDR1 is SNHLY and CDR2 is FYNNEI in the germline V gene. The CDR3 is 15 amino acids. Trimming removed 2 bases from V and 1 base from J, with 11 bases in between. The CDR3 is CASSELPGRNTEAFF. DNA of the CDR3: TGTGCCAGCAGTGAATTGCCAGGGCGGAACACTGAAGCTTTCTTT.

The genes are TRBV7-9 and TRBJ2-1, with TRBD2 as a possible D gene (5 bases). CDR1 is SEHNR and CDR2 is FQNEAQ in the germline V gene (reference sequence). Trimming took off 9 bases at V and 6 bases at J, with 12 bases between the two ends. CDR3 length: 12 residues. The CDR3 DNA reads TGTGCCAGTTTACTAGGCGCCAATGAGCAGTTCTTC. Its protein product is CASLLGANEQFF.

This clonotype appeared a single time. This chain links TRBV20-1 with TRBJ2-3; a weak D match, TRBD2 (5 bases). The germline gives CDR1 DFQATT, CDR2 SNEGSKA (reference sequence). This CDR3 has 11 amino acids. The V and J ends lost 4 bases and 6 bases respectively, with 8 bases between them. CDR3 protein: CSATSSDTQYF. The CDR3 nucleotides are TGCAGTGCTACTAGCTCTGATACGCAGTATTTT.

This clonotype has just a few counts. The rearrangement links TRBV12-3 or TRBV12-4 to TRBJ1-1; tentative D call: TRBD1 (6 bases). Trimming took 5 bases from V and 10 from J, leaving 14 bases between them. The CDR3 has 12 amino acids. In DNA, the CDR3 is TGTGCCAGCAGTGAAGGGGGACCGGTAGCTTTCTTT. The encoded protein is CASSEGGPVAFF.

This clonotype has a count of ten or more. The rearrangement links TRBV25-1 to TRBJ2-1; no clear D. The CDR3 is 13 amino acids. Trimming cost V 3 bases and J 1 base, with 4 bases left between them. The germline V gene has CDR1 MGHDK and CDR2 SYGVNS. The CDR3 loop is CASSDHSYNEQFF. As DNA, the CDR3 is TGTGCCAGCAGTGACCATTCCTACAATGAGCAGTTCTTC.

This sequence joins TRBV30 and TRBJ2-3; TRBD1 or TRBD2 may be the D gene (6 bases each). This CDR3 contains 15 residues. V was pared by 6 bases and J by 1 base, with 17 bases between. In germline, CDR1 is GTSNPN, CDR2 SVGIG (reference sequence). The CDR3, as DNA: TGTGCCTGCTCCCGGGGGCGGGGAGGCACAGATACGCAGTATTTT. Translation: CACSRGRGGTDTQYF.

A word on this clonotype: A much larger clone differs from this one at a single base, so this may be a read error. The CDR3 bases are TGTGCCAGTTCACCCTCTGACGGAGGAGGCTACACCTTC. This gives the protein CASSPSDGGGYTF. V gene TRBV7-3 combines with J gene TRBJ1-2; D gene ambiguous. The ends were cut back, 9 bases at V and 8 bases at J, with 19 bases in the middle. The germline V gene encodes CDR1 SGHTA and CDR2 FQGTGA. The CDR3 extends over 13 amino acids.

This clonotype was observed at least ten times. CDR3 in DNA: TGCAGCGTTGTCTACTACGGGCAGTTCTTC. This encodes CSVVYYGQFF. The V gene is TRBV29-1, the J gene TRBJ2-1; no clear D. Germline assignment: CDR1 SQVTM and CDR2 ANQGSEA. V lost 4 bases, J lost 12 bases, and 10 bases lay in between. The CDR3 runs 10 residues.

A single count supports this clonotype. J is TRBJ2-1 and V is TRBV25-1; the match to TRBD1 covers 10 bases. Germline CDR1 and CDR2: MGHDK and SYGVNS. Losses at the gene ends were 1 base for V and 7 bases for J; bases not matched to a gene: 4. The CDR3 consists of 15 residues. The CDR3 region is CASSELGQGRNEQFF. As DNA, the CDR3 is TGTGCCAGCAGTGAATTGGGACAGGGGAGGAATGAGCAGTTCTTC.

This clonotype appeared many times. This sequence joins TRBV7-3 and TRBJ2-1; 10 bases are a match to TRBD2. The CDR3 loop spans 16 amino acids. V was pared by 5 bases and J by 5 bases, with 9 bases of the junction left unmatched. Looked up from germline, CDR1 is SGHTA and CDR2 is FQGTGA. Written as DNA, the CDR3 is TGTGCCAGCAGCCCGACCGGGACTAGCGTGCACAATGAGCAGTTCTTC. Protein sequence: CASSPTGTSVHNEQFF.

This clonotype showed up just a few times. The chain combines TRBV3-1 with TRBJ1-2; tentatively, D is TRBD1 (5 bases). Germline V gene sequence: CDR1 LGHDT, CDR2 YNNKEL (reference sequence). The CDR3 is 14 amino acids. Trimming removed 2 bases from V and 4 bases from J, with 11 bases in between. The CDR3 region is CASSQIGVSYGYTF. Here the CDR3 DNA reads TGTGCCAGCAGCCAAATAGGGGTTAGCTATGGCTACACCTTC. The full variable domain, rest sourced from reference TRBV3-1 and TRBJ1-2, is DTAVSQTPKYLVTQMGNDKSIKCEQNLGHDTMYWYKQDSKKFLKIMFSYNNKELIINETVPNRFSPKSPDKAHLNLHINSLELGDSAVYFCASSQIGVSYGYTFGSGTRLTVV.

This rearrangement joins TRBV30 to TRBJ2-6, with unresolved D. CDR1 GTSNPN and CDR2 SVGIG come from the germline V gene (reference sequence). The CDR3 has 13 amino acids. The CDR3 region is CAYQASGANVLTF. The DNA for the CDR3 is TGTGCTTATCAGGCCTCTGGGGCCAACGTCCTGACTTTC.